What follows is one T cell receptor beta chain and its context. What it binds is not known. Produced via immunoSEQ multiplex PCR; TCRdb's table is partial and in-frame only. This sample yields fewer than 80,000 clones, of which just over 95% are seen a single time; about 4.5% belongs to the top ten. This entry is derived from a study of cytomegalovirus exposure and HLA in healthy donors. Study at large: A later analysis reported the 120 validation repertoires used the same platform as the 550 to 800 first-cohort repertoires.

Study observations and caveats: Specificity of three CMV-associated chains for CMV antigens was verified in vitro. Rarity held for most TCR sequences, but there were some public TCRs that occurred in many donors. Published work reported that the classifier diagnosed cytomegalovirus status with high specificity and sensitivity.

Per the germline V gene, CDR1 is SGHTA and CDR2 is FQGNSA. This CDR3 comprises 12 residues. V was pared by 5 bases and J by 5 bases, with 9 bases between. This TCR was recovered from a woman aged 18-30 years in good health and CMV-seropositive. Sequencing input: PBMCs. V and J are TRBV7-2 and TRBJ2-5; D gene unclear. CDR3 coding DNA: TGTGCCAGCAGCCGTTGGGCCGAGACCCAGTACTTC. It codes for CASSRWAETQYF.